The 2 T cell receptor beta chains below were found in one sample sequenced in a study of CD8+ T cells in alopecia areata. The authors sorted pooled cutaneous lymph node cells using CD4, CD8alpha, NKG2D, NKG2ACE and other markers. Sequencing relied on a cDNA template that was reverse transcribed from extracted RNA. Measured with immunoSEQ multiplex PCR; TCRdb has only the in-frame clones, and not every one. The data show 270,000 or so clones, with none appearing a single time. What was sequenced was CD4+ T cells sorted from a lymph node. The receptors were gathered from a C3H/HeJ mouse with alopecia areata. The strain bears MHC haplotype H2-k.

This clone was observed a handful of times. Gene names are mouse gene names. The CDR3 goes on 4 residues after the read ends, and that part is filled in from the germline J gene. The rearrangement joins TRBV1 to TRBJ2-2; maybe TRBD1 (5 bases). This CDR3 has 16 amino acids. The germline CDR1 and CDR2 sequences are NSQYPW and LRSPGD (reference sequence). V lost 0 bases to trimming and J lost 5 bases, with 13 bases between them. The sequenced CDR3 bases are TGCACCTGCAGTGCAGATGAGGCCGGACAAACCGGG. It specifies CTCSADEAGQTG. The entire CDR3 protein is CTCSADEAGQTGQLYF.

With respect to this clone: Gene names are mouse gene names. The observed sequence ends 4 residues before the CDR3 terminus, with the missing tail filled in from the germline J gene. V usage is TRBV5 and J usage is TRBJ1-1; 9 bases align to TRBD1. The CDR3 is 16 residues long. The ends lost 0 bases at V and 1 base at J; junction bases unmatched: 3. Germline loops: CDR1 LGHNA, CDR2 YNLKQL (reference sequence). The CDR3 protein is CASSQDMGQGNTEVFF. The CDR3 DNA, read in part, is TGTGCCAGCAGCCAAGATATGGGACAGGGAAACACA.